The text below deals with one T cell receptor (beta chain). The target antigen is unknown. The data originate from a study of OX40 agonist ivuxolimab in advanced cancers. Here immunoSEQ multiplex PCR was the method, and the copy in TCRdb shows in-frame clones only, minus some. Of about 70,000 clones listed, over 75% are singletons. The germline V gene encodes CDR1 SQVTM and CDR2 ANQGSEA. The CDR3 totals 13 residues. Trimming removed 7 bases at V and 1 base at J, with 13 bases between. Study results and limitations: Low normalized clonal expansion also occurred in some nonresponding patients.

This chain joins TRBV29-1 and TRBJ2-5, with D perhaps TRBD1 (5 bases). The sample in question was CD4+ or CD8+ T cells sorted from blood, obtained in a trial of the OX40 agonist ivuxolimab. The sequence derives from an adult with an advanced solid tumor such as melanoma, head and neck, liver or kidney cancer. CDR3 sequence (DNA): TGCAGCGGTGAGATGGACACCCAAGAGACCCAGTACTTC. It yields the protein CSGEMDTQETQYF.